These 18 T cell receptor beta chains came from one sample sequenced in a study of T cell responses to AZD1222 COVID-19 vaccine. TCRdb's copy holds only in-frame clones and misses some; the assay was immunoSEQ multiplex PCR. The sample includes more than 110,000 clones. What was sequenced was peripheral blood. The receptor source for this set is an adult in good health.

The chain joins TRBV29-1 to TRBJ1-1; no clear D. Trimming removed 7 bases from V and 5 bases from J, with 11 bases in between. CDR1 SQVTM and CDR2 ANQGSEA come from the germline V gene. This CDR3 region has 11 residues. CDR3 sequence reads: CSANTGTEAFF. In DNA, the CDR3 is TGCAGCGCGAACACGGGGACTGAAGCTTTCTTT.

J is TRBJ2-5 and V is TRBV27, with D unclear. The CDR3 runs 11 residues. V shed 3 bases and J shed 5 bases, with 4 bases lying between them. Germline CDR1 reads MNHEY; CDR2 reads SMNVEV (reference sequence). The CDR3 loop reads CASSFCETQYF. The CDR3 nucleotides are TGTGCCAGCAGTTTTTGCGAGACCCAGTACTTC.

CDR3: CAWSVTGGNTEAFF. The CDR3 DNA reads TGTGCCTGGAGTGTAACTGGGGGTAACACTGAAGCTTTCTTT. The chain uses TRBV30 and TRBJ1-1, with a weak D call TRBD1 (5 bases). Germline V CDR1 and CDR2: GTSNPN, SVGIG (reference sequence). The CDR3 sequence is 14 residues long. V shed 0 bases and J shed 2 bases, with 10 bases lying between them.

V is TRBV6-5 and J is TRBJ1-2; 7 nucleotides line up with TRBD1. Per the germline V gene, CDR1 is MNHEY and CDR2 is SVGAGI. J was trimmed by 8 bases and V by 5 bases; bases with no gene match: 14. This CDR3 region has 15 residues. CDR3: CASSQITRGHYGYTF. In DNA, the CDR3 is TGTGCCAGCAGTCAGATCACTAGGGGGCATTACGGCTACACCTTC.

The rearrangement joins TRBV3-1 (or the pseudogene TRBV3-2) to TRBJ2-1; possibly TRBD2 for D (7 bases). Trimming took off 1 base at V and 10 bases at J, with 20 bases between the two ends. From germline, CDR1 is LGHDT and CDR2 YNNKEL (reference sequence). The CDR3 covers 16 residues. The CDR3 DNA follows: TGTGCCAGCAGCCAAGCGACGGGGGGCCCTTGGGGGGAGCAGTTCTTC. It codes for CASSQATGGPWGEQFF.

V is TRBV10-3 and J is TRBJ2-3; 13 positions match TRBD2. CDR3 length equals 16 residues. CDR1 ENHRY and CDR2 SYGVKD come from the germline V gene. With 4 bases clipped from V and 5 bases from J, the junction kept 6 bases outside the gene matches. CDR3 DNA sequence: TGTGCCATCAGTGGACTAGCGGGGGGTGGGCAAGATACGCAGTATTTT. Translating gives CAISGLAGGGQDTQYF.

The V and J genes are TRBV19 and TRBJ2-1, with TRBD1 matching over 11 bases. V lost 4 bases to trimming and J lost 6 bases; unmatched junction nucleotides: 8. The CDR3 sequence is 16 residues long. Germline V CDR1 and CDR2: LNHDA, SQIVND (reference sequence). The CDR3 bases are TGTGCCAGTAGTAGCCTCCGGGACAGGGGGGCCAATGAGCAGTTCTTC. Its protein is CASSSLRDRGANEQFF.

The V call is TRBV9, the J call TRBJ2-4, with TRBD2 matching over 7 bases. Germline V gives CDR1 SGDLS, CDR2 YYNGEE. This CDR3 contains 17 residues. J gave up 1 base and V 0 bases, and 7 bases lay outside the gene matches. CDR3 sequence: CASSVAPRGEAKNIQYF. The CDR3 bases are TGTGCCAGCAGCGTAGCTCCCCGGGGGGAGGCCAAAAACATTCAGTACTTC.

V and J are TRBV5-1 and TRBJ1-1; unclear D gene. V lost 1 base and J lost 0, with 7 bases in between. The CDR3 is 14 amino acids. From germline, CDR1 is SGHRS and CDR2 YFSETQ. In DNA form, the CDR3 reads TGCGCCAGCAGCTTGCCCGGGTTGAACACTGAAGCTTTCTTT. This codes for CASSLPGLNTEAFF. The full variable domain, with the rest looked up from reference TRBV5-1 and TRBJ1-1, is KAGVTQTPRYLIKTRGQQVTLSCSPISGHRSVSWYQQTPGQGLQFLFEYFSETQRNKGNFPGRFSGRQFSNSRSEMNVSTLELGDSALYLCASSLPGLNTEAFFGQGTRLTVV.

This rearrangement joins TRBV6-2 or TRBV6-3 to TRBJ1-5; D possibly corresponds to TRBD1 (6 bases). The CDR3 totals 14 residues. The germline V gene has CDR1 MNHEY and CDR2 SVGEGT. Trimming cost V 5 bases and J 7 bases, with 15 bases left between them. The CDR3 coding sequence is TGTGCCAGCAGTAGAGCAGGGGTGGAACAGCCCCAGCATTTT. Translating gives CASSRAGVEQPQHF.

The chain links TRBV28 to TRBJ1-3, with unresolved D. This CDR3 is built from 14 residues. Germline V gene lookup returns CDR1 MDHEN and CDR2 SYDVKM. Trimming removed 6 bases from V and 0 bases from J, with 9 bases in between. The CDR3: CASRSQSSGNTIYF. In DNA form, the CDR3 reads TGTGCCAGCAGGTCACAAAGCTCTGGAAACACCATATATTTT.

The V gene is TRBV30, the J gene TRBJ1-1; 8 nucleotides match TRBD1. CDR1 is GTSNPN and CDR2 is SVGIG in the germline V gene (reference sequence). V gave up 2 bases and J gave up 4 bases; unmatched junction bases: 3. CDR3 length equals 13 residues. In nucleotides, the CDR3 is TGTGCCTGGAGTTTACAGGGGGGCACTGAAGCTTTCTTT. Translating it yields CAWSLQGGTEAFF.

The chain uses TRBV11-3 and TRBJ1-1; D might be TRBD1 (5 bases). CDR1 and CDR2 from the germline V gene are SGHNT and YENEEA. Trimming pared 1 base from V and 4 bases from J, leaving 13 bases between. CDR3 length: 15 amino acids. CDR3: CASSLVSGGGTEAFF. CDR3 DNA: TGTGCCAGCAGCTTAGTTTCTGGGGGGGGCACTGAAGCTTTCTTT. The whole variable domain, remainder taken from reference TRBV11-3 and TRBJ1-1, is EAGVVQSPRYKIIEKKQPVAFWCNPISGHNTLYWYLQNLGQGPELLIRYENEEAVDDSQLPKDRFSAERLKGVDSTLKIQPAELGDSAVYLCASSLVSGGGTEAFFGQGTRLTVV.

The chain has TRBV6-4 and TRBJ2-2; TRBD1 matches 7 bases. Germline lookup yields CDR1 MRHNA and CDR2 SNTAGT. The V segment lost 9 bases and the J segment 1 base; nucleotides outside the gene matches: 11. The CDR3 has 16 residues. The CDR3 here is CARFCCGQENTGELFF. CDR3 DNA: TGTGCCAGATTTTGTTGTGGACAGGAGAACACCGGGGAGCTGTTTTTT.

The chain employs TRBV6-4 and TRBJ1-6; D perhaps matches TRBD1 (6 bases). Trimming shortened V by 3 bases and J by 0 bases, and 9 bases separated the two germline ends. The CDR3 loop spans 16 amino acids. Germline-derived CDR1 and CDR2 are MRHNA and SNTAGT. CDR3 in DNA: TGTGCCAGCAGTGATAGGGGGAGCTCCTATAATTCACCCCTCCACTTT. Translation gives CASSDRGSSYNSPLHF.

The chain employs TRBV18 and TRBJ2-1; D is unresolved. Germline V lookup: CDR1 KGHSH, CDR2 LQKENI. Trimming cost V 1 base and J 1 base, with 8 bases left between them. This CDR3 has 15 amino acids. The CDR3 region has the DNA TGTGCCAGCTCACCACAAGGGTCGTCCTACAATGAGCAGTTCTTC. Translation gives CASSPQGSSYNEQFF.

This chain links TRBV11-3 with TRBJ2-7; TRBD1 matches 7 bases. Germline loops: CDR1 SGHNT, CDR2 YENEEA. Trimming removed 4 bases from V and 0 bases from J; junction bases left unmatched: 3. The length of the CDR3 is 14 residues. This CDR3 reads CASSSDRDSYEQYF. CDR3 sequence (DNA): TGTGCCAGCAGCTCCGACAGGGACTCCTACGAGCAGTACTTC.

The gene calls are TRBV5-1 and TRBJ1-2, with D unresolved. The CDR3 loop spans 14 amino acids. The germline V gene encodes CDR1 SGHRS and CDR2 YFSETQ. V was trimmed by 0 bases and J by 6 bases, leaving 12 bases between them. The CDR3 nucleotides are TGCGCCAGCAGCTTGGCCGCCCAATCGGATGGCTACACCTTC. Protein: CASSLAAQSDGYTF.